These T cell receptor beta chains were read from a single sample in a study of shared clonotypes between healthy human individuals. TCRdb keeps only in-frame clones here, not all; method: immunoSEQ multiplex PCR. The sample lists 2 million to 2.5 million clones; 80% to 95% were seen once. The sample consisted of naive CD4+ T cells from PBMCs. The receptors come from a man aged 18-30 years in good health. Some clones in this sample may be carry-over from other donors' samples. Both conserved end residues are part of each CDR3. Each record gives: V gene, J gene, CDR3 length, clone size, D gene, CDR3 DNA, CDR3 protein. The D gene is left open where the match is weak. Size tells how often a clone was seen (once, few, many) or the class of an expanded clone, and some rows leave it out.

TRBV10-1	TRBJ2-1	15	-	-	TGCGCCAGCAGTGCCCGGTCGGGTCGCTACAATGAGCAGTTCTTC	CASSARSGRYNEQFF
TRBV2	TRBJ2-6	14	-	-	TGTGCCAGCAATCCGTCCTCTGGGGCCAACGTCCTGACTTTC	CASNPSSGANVLTF
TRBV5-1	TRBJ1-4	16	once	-	TGCGCCAGCAGCTTGTCGGGGGGGTTATCTAATGAAAAACTGTTTTTT	CASSLSGGLSNEKLFF
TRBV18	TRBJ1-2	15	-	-	TGTGCCAGCTCACCATCAACAGGCCTATACTATGGCTACACCTTC	CASSPSTGLYYGYTF
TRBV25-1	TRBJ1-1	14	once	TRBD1	TGTGCCAGCAGTGACCCAGGGGGGAGAACTGAAGCTTTCTTT	CASSDPGGRTEAFF
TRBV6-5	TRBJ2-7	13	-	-	TGTGCCAGCAGTCGCCGCCAGGGGTACGAGCAGTACTTC	CASSRRQGYEQYF
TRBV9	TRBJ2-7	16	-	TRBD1	TGTGCCAGCAGCGCCAGGGAGGGGACAGGGGGGGACGAGCAGTACTTC	CASSAREGTGGDEQYF
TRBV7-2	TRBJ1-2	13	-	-	TGTGCCAGCAGCTTCGACAGGCTCTATGGCTACACCTTC	CASSFDRLYGYTF
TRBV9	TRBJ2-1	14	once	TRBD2	TGTGCCAGCAGCGGGTTAGCGGGGAACAATGAGCAGTTCTTC	CASSGLAGNNEQFF
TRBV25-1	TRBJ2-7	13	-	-	TGTGCCAGCAGTGAATTCAGGGGATACGAGCAGTACTTC	CASSEFRGYEQYF
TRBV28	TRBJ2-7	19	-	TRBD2	TGTGCCAGCAGTCCCACGACCGGGAAATGGGGGACTAGCTCCTACGAGCAGTACTTC	CASSPTTGKWGTSSYEQYF
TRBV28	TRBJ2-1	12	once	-	TGTGCCAGCACTGCACCCTACAATGAGCAGTTCTTC	CASTAPYNEQFF
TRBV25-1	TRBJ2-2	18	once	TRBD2	TGTGCCAGCAGTGAATATGGAGGGGCTAGCGGGAACACCGGGGAGCTGTTTTTT	CASSEYGGASGNTGELFF
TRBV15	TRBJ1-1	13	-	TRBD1	TGTGCCACCGGGAGGACAGGTAACACTGAAGCTTTCTTT	CATGRTGNTEAFF
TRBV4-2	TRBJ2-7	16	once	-	TGTGCCAGCAGCCAAGCCCGCCCAGGTCCAACCTACGAGCAGTACTTC	CASSQARPGPTYEQYF
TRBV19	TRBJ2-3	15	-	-	TGTGCCAGTAGTATATCGGGCCCCGGGCGAGATACGCAGTATTTT	CASSISGPGRDTQYF
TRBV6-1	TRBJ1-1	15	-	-	TGTGCCAGCAACTCGGGCGGCGCTCGGAACACTGAAGCTTTCTTT	CASNSGGARNTEAFF
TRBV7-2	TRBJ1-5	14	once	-	TGTGCCAGCAGCGCCACAGGATCCAATCAGCCCCAGCATTTT	CASSATGSNQPQHF
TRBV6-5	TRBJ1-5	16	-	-	TGTGCCAGCAGTTCGGACAGCTCCGGGGGCAATCAGCCCCAGCATTTT	CASSSDSSGGNQPQHF
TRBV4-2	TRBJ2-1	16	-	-	TGTGCCAGCAGACACTCGACTGCGAGCTCCTACAATGAGCAGTTCTTC	CASRHSTASSYNEQFF
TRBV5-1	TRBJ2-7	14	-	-	TGCGCCAGCAGCTTGGCGGGCAGGGGCTACGAGCAGTACTTC	CASSLAGRGYEQYF
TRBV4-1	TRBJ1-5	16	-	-	TGCGCCAGCAGCCAACCCGTACAGGGTTTCAATCAGCCCCAGCATTTT	CASSQPVQGFNQPQHF
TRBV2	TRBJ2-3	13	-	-	TGTGCCAGCAGTGAAGATCTCCCAGATACGCAGTATTTT	CASSEDLPDTQYF
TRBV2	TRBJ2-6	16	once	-	TGTGCCAGCAGCCCGGGACTCCACCCTGGGGCCAACGTCCTGACTTTC	CASSPGLHPGANVLTF
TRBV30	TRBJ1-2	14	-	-	TGTGCCTGGAGTGTACTAAGGCAGGGAGGGGGCTACACCTTC	CAWSVLRQGGGYTF
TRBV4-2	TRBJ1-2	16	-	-	TGTGCCAGCAGCCAAGCTGGGGGCGCGGTAGACTATGGCTACACCTTC	CASSQAGGAVDYGYTF
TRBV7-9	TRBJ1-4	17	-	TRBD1	TGTGCCAGCAGCGTCAACCAGCCTCGGACAGGGTCCGAAAAACTGTTTTTT	CASSVNQPRTGSEKLFF
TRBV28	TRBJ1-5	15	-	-	TGTGCCAGCAGTTTTCCCGAGGGGGGGAATCAGCCCCAGCATTTT	CASSFPEGGNQPQHF
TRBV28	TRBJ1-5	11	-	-	TGTGCCAGCAGCGCCGAGGAGCCCCAGCATTTT	CASSAEEPQHF
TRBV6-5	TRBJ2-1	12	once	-	TGTGCCAGCAGTTACTCGGGGCGGGAGCAGTTCTTC	CASSYSGREQFF
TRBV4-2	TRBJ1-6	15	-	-	TGTGCCAGCAGCCAAATCAGGGGTGTAAGTTCACCCCTCCACTTT	CASSQIRGVSSPLHF
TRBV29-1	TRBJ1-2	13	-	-	TGCAGCGTTGTAGCGCAGGGGAAGTATGGCTACACCTTC	CSVVAQGKYGYTF
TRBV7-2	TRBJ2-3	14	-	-	TGTGCCAGCAGCCTCAGGGCCATGACAGATACGCAGTATTTT	CASSLRAMTDTQYF
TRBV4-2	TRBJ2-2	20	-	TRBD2	TGTGCCAGCAGCCAAGTTAGGCCTAGCGGGAGTTGGGGGAACACCGGGGAGCTGTTTTTT	CASSQVRPSGSWGNTGELFF
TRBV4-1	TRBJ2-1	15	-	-	TGCGCCAGCAGCTTCGTCGGGAGTGTCTACAATGAGCAGTTCTTC	CASSFVGSVYNEQFF
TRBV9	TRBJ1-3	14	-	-	TGTGCCAGCAGCGGGGGGGGTTTTGAAAACACCATATATTTT	CASSGGGFENTIYF
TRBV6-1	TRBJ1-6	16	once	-	TGTGCCAGCAGTGAGACGTCTAAGGGACCATACTCACCCCTCCACTTT	CASSETSKGPYSPLHF
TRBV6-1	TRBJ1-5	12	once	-	TGTGCCAGCAATTTGTTAGGGCAGCCCCAGCATTTT	CASNLLGQPQHF
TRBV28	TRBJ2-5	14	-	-	TGTGCCAGCAGTTTAAGCCAGGCCCAAGAGACCCAGTACTTC	CASSLSQAQETQYF
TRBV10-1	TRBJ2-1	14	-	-	TGCGCCAGCAGTAGGTCTCAGGCGGCCAATGAGCAGTTCTTC	CASSRSQAANEQFF
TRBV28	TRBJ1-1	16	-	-	TGTGCCAGCAGTTTATGGGCAGGGAGCCTGAACACTGAAGCTTTCTTT	CASSLWAGSLNTEAFF
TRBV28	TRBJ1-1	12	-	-	TGTGCCAGCCTCCGTTCGGGAGCGGAAGCTTTCTTT	CASLRSGAEAFF
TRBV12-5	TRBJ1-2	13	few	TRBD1	TGTGCTAGTGCCAAGGAGGGGGCGGTTGGCTACACCTTC	CASAKEGAVGYTF
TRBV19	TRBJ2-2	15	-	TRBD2	TGTGCCAGTAGTTATACTAGCGGCAACACCGGGGAGCTGTTTTTT	CASSYTSGNTGELFF
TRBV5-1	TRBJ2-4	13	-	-	TGCGCCAGCAGAGGGGATCCCTCAGACATTCAGTACTTC	CASRGDPSDIQYF
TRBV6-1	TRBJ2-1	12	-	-	TGTGCCAGCAGTGAATTTTCGGCGTCGGCAGTCTTC	CASSEFSASAVF
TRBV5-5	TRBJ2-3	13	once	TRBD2	TGTGCCAGCCTCGGACTAGGGACAGATACGCAGTATTTT	CASLGLGTDTQYF
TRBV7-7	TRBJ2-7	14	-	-	TGTGCCAGCAGCCCGGCGGGGTCGCCCTACGAGCAGTACTTC	CASSPAGSPYEQYF
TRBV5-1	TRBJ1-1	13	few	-	TGCGCCAGCAGCTTGGGTCGGAACACTGAAGCTTTCTTT	CASSLGRNTEAFF
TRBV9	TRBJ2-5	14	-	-	TGTGCCAGCAGCGCAGGCCAGGGTCTTGAGACCCAGTACTTC	CASSAGQGLETQYF
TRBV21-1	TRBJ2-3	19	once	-	TGTGCCAGCAGCAATAAAAATGCTTGGCGTGTAACTAGCACAGATACGCAGTATTTT	CASSNKNAWRVTSTDTQYF
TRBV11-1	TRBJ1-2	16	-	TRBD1	TGTGCCAGCAGCCGTTCCCCTCAGGGGGGGGACTATGGCTACACCTTC	CASSRSPQGGDYGYTF
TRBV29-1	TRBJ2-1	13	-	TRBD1	TGCAGCGTTGGACAGGGGGGCTACAATGAGCAGTTCTTC	CSVGQGGYNEQFF
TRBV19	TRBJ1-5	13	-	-	TGTGCCAGTAGTATTGGGGTCGGACGGCCCCAGCATTTT	CASSIGVGRPQHF
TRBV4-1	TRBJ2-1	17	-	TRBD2	TGCGCCAGCAGCCAAGAGGGACTAGCGGGCGCCTACAATGAGCAGTTCTTC	CASSQEGLAGAYNEQFF
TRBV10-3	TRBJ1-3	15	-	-	TGTGCCATCAGTGAGCCTCGGGGTGTTGCGAACACCATATATTTT	CAISEPRGVANTIYF
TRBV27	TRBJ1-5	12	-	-	TGTGCCAGCAGTTTGAGGGGCCAGCCCCAGCATTTT	CASSLRGQPQHF